This entry lists 29 T cell receptor beta chains sequenced from one sample in a study of shared clonotypes between healthy human individuals. Clones were sequenced by immunoSEQ multiplex PCR, and TCRdb holds only the in-frame ones, with some missing. The data hold hundreds of thousands of clones, with 97% observed a single time. Specimen: naive CD4+ T cells sorted from blood. The subset is: CD45RA+ positively selected. The source is a young woman in good health.

V usage is TRBV19 and J usage is TRBJ2-3, with D perhaps matching TRBD1 (6 bases). Germline CDR1 reads LNHDA; CDR2 reads SQIVND (reference sequence). V was clipped by 4 bases and J by 0 bases, with 8 bases between them. The CDR3 extends over 14 amino acids. CDR3 protein: CASSRQASTDTQYF. CDR3 sequence (DNA): TGTGCCAGTAGTAGACAGGCGAGCACAGATACGCAGTATTTT.

The rearrangement joins TRBV19 to TRBJ1-5, with TRBD1 matching over 10 bases. Germline trimming cut 5 bases from V and 6 bases from J; bases unmatched to any gene: 4. This CDR3 comprises 14 residues. Per the germline V gene, CDR1 is LNHDA and CDR2 is SQIVND (reference sequence). CDR3 DNA: TGTGCCAGTAGTCCCAGGACAGGGGGTCAGCCCCAGCATTTT. It specifies CASSPRTGGQPQHF.

V is TRBV19 and J is TRBJ1-5; 8 bases are a match to TRBD1. Germline V lookup: CDR1 LNHDA, CDR2 SQIVND (reference sequence). The CDR3 covers 15 residues. V gave up 6 bases and J gave up 5 bases; unmatched junction bases: 9. CDR3 sequence (DNA): TGTGCCAGTAGCAGGGGACAGGCCGCGGATCAGCCCCAGCATTTT. It encodes CASSRGQAADQPQHF. Full variable domain (missing parts from reference TRBV19 and TRBJ1-5): DGGITQSPKYLFRKEGQNVTLSCEQNLNHDAMYWYRQDPGQGLRLIYYSQIVNDFQKGDIAEGYSVSREKKESFPLTVTSAQKNPTAFYLCASSRGQAADQPQHFGDGTRLSIL.

The V call is TRBV7-9, the J call TRBJ2-5, with 8 bases aligning to TRBD2. The J call could be wrong; TRBJ2-7 is a better fit for the DNA end. This CDR3 comprises 15 residues. Germline-derived CDR1 and CDR2 are SEHNR and FQNEAQ (reference sequence). The chain's CDR3 is CASSLELAGSYEQYF. The CDR3 region has the DNA TGTGCCAGCAGCTTAGAGCTAGCGGGCTCCTACGAGCAGTACTTC.

This chain joins TRBV6-1 and TRBJ1-5; no definite D call. This CDR3 has 14 amino acids. Trimming removed 4 bases from V and 3 bases from J, with 10 bases in between. The V gene's germline CDR1 is MNHNS and CDR2 SASEGT. CDR3 protein: CASSAREFNQPQHF. CDR3 coding DNA: TGTGCCAGCAGTGCCCGGGAATTCAATCAGCCCCAGCATTTT.

This chain connects TRBV7-8 to TRBJ1-2; no definite D call. V was shortened by 5 bases and J by 8 bases, with 21 bases between the two germline ends. This CDR3 spans 15 amino acids. Germline V lookup: CDR1 SGHVS, CDR2 FQNEAQ. CDR3 amino acids: CASSVRTQILGGYTF. The CDR3 bases are TGTGCCAGCAGCGTGAGGACCCAAATCCTGGGAGGCTACACCTTC.

For this clone: Sequence at one end of the junction differs from germline and may be a read error. Different DNA sequences within this sample yield the same CDR3. The CDR3 sequence is CASSMDRNTEAFF. The CDR3 nucleotides are TGTGCCAGCAGTATGGATAGGAACACTGAGGCTTTCTTT. This chain joins TRBV2 and TRBJ1-1; D not resolved. The CDR3 consists of 13 residues. CDR1 is SNHLY and CDR2 is FYNNEI in the germline V gene. Looking up the rest from reference TRBV2 and TRBJ1-1 gives the full variable domain: EPEVTQTPSHQVTQMGQEVILRCVPISNHLYFYWYRQILGQKVEFLVSFYNNEISEKSEIFDDQFSVERPDGSNFTLKIRSTKLEDSAMYFCASSMDRNTEAFFGQGTRLTVV.

This CDR3 is CASSYLGDRVLNTEAFF. The CDR3 nucleotides read TGTGCCAGCAGTTATTTGGGAGACAGGGTTCTGAACACTGAAGCTTTCTTT. The chain employs TRBV6-7 and TRBJ1-1, with 7 bases identical to TRBD1. TRBV6-7 is classed as an ORF, of uncertain function. Unmatched junction bases numbered 10, after V lost 3 bases and J lost 0 bases. This CDR3 contains 17 residues.

CDR3 residues: CASSWYANTDTQYF. The CDR3 DNA follows: TGTGCCAGCAGTTGGTACGCGAACACAGATACGCAGTATTTT. The rearrangement uses TRBV28 and TRBJ2-3; D ambiguous. This CDR3 has 14 residues. Trimming removed 4 bases from V and 2 bases from J, with 10 bases in between. Germline V gives CDR1 MDHEN, CDR2 SYDVKM. The full variable domain, rest sourced from reference TRBV28 and TRBJ2-3, is DVKVTQSSRYLVKRTGEKVFLECVQDMDHENMFWYRQDPGLGLRLIYFSYDVKMKEKGDIPEGYSVSREKKERFSLILESASTNQTSMYLCASSWYANTDTQYFGPGTRLTVL.

The V call is TRBV19, the J call TRBJ2-5, with D perhaps TRBD1 (6 bases). The V gene's germline CDR1 is LNHDA and CDR2 SQIVND (reference sequence). V was cut by 6 bases and J by 5 bases, with 13 bases left in between. CDR3 length equals 13 residues. This CDR3 reads CASRLNQGETQYF. The CDR3, as DNA: TGTGCCAGTAGGCTCAATCAGGGGGAGACCCAGTACTTC. The whole variable domain, filled in from reference TRBV19 and TRBJ2-5, reads DGGITQSPKYLFRKEGQNVTLSCEQNLNHDAMYWYRQDPGQGLRLIYYSQIVNDFQKGDIAEGYSVSREKKESFPLTVTSAQKNPTAFYLCASRLNQGETQYFGPGTRLLVL.

CDR3 sequence reads: CASSVERGTQAFF. CDR3 DNA sequence: TGTGCCAGCAGCGTAGAGCGGGGGACCCAAGCTTTCTTT. This rearrangement joins TRBV9 to TRBJ1-1; TRBD1 might be the D (5 bases). Germline CDR1 is SGDLS and CDR2 is YYNGEE. This CDR3 has 13 residues. The ends were cut back, 0 bases at V and 9 bases at J, with 12 bases in the middle.

V and J are TRBV5-8 and TRBJ1-2; D is perhaps TRBD1 (6 bases). Germline CDR1 is SGHTS and CDR2 is YDEGEE. The CDR3 has 15 residues. The V end was cut by 2 bases, the J end by 7 bases, with 18 bases between. CDR3 region: CASSFRDTPRGGYTF. CDR3 sequence (DNA): TGTGCCAGCAGCTTCCGGGACACCCCCCGCGGTGGCTACACCTTC.

The chain recombines TRBV6-5 with TRBJ2-3; no reliable D call. The CDR3 length is 14 residues. With 4 bases removed from V and 2 bases from J, the gap between germline ends came to 10 bases. CDR1 is MNHEY, CDR2 SVGAGI, per germline. The DNA for the CDR3 is TGTGCCAGCAGTTTTGGGAAGGACACAGATACGCAGTATTTT. Translated, it gives CASSFGKDTDTQYF.

The chain links TRBV28 to TRBJ1-1; 7 bases are a match to TRBD1. J gave up 3 bases and V 6 bases, and 1 base lay outside the gene matches. CDR1 and CDR2 (germline): MDHEN, SYDVKM. This CDR3 comprises 12 residues. This CDR3 is CASRTGHTEAFF. CDR3 nucleotides: TGTGCCAGCAGGACAGGGCACACTGAAGCTTTCTTT.

The rearrangement joins TRBV6-5 to TRBJ2-7, with 9 bases that match TRBD2. Germline CDR1 is MNHEY and CDR2 is SVGAGI. The J segment lost 2 bases and the V segment lost 1 base, leaving 6 bases of the junction unmatched. This CDR3 has 16 residues. The chain's CDR3 is CASSYFYSGSTYEQYF. In DNA form, the CDR3 reads TGTGCCAGCAGTTACTTCTATAGCGGGAGCACCTACGAGCAGTACTTC.

The chain recombines TRBV5-1 with TRBJ1-4, with D perhaps TRBD1 (6 bases). Trimming pared 0 bases from V and 0 bases from J, leaving 12 bases between. The CDR3 consists of 17 residues. Germline CDR1 and CDR2: SGHRS and YFSETQ. This chain's CDR3 is CASSLDVTGTTNEKLFF. The DNA for the CDR3 is TGCGCCAGCAGCTTGGACGTGACAGGAACAACTAATGAAAAACTGTTTTTT.

As DNA, the CDR3 is TGTGCCAGCAGTGATGATACAGAGACCCAGTACTTC. As protein: CASSDDTETQYF. The rearrangement uses TRBV25-1 and TRBJ2-5; D unresolved. CDR3 length equals 12 residues. Germline V CDR1 and CDR2: MGHDK, SYGVNS. V lost 3 bases, J lost 4 bases, and 6 bases lay in between.

In nucleotides, the CDR3 is TGTGCCAGTTCGAGGGGGCCCCAGTTGGTCGGAACTGAAGCTTTCTTT. Amino acids: CASSRGPQLVGTEAFF. The V and J genes are TRBV6-4 and TRBJ1-1; 7 bases are shared with TRBD1. The CDR3 loop spans 16 amino acids. V lost 9 bases and J lost 5; bases outside the gene matches: 18. CDR1 and CDR2 (germline): MRHNA, SNTAGT.

The chain uses TRBV7-6 and TRBJ2-3, with D unresolved. CDR1 is SGHVS, CDR2 FNYEAQ, per germline. Between the trimmed V and J ends, which lost 5 bases and 6 bases, there was a span of 24 bases. The CDR3 covers 17 residues. The CDR3 bases are TGTGCCAGCAGCAACTACCCGCCGGCCGGAAGTGGGGATACGCAGTATTTT. This sequence encodes CASSNYPPAGSGDTQYF.

This rearrangement joins TRBV18 to TRBJ1-4, with no clear D. The V and J ends lost 4 bases and 2 bases respectively, with 17 bases between them. The CDR3 has 17 amino acids. Germline values: CDR1 KGHSH, CDR2 LQKENI. The chain's CDR3 is CASSHGLDRATNEKLFF. CDR3 DNA sequence: TGTGCCAGCTCACATGGGTTGGACCGAGCGACTAATGAAAAACTGTTTTTT.

J is TRBJ2-5 and V is TRBV5-1, with 10 bases matching TRBD2. The V segment lost 4 bases and the J segment 3 bases; nucleotides outside the gene matches: 12. Germline assignment: CDR1 SGHRS and CDR2 YFSETQ. CDR3 length: 17 residues. CDR3 nucleotides: TGCGCCAGCAGCGTATCAGCGGGAGGGCCCTTGAAAGAGACCCAGTACTTC. Translation: CASSVSAGGPLKETQYF.

This chain uses TRBV30 with TRBJ1-1; 9 bases line up with TRBD1. The CDR3 has 15 amino acids. Unmatched junction bases numbered 5, after V lost 3 bases and J lost 0 bases. The V gene's germline CDR1 is GTSNPN and CDR2 SVGIG (reference sequence). This chain's CDR3 is CAWRGQGNMNTEAFF. The CDR3 bases are TGTGCCTGGAGGGGACAGGGAAACATGAACACTGAAGCTTTCTTT.

This clone has just one count. The chain joins TRBV19 to TRBJ2-7; TRBD1 aligns across 10 bases. CDR1 and CDR2 from the germline V gene are LNHDA and SQIVND (reference sequence). V gave up 6 bases and J gave up 2 bases; unmatched junction bases: 4. The length of the CDR3 is 14 residues. The CDR3 region has the DNA TGTGCCAGTAGACCGGGACAGGGGCCCTACGAGCAGTACTTC. Residues: CASRPGQGPYEQYF.

This chain links TRBV5-1 with TRBJ1-1, with no clear D. V was cut by 4 bases and J by 0 bases, with 13 bases left in between. Germline CDR1 is SGHRS and CDR2 is YFSETQ. The CDR3 extends over 15 amino acids. The CDR3 DNA sequence: TGCGCCAGCAGCCCATCGACGAGCGTGAACACTGAAGCTTTCTTT. This translates into CASSPSTSVNTEAFF.

J is TRBJ1-3 and V is TRBV2; D unresolved. CDR3 length: 12 residues. Germline CDR1 reads SNHLY; CDR2 reads FYNNEI. Trimming removed 7 bases from V and 2 bases from J, with 6 bases in between. The DNA of the CDR3 is TGTGCCAGCAACATTGCTGGAAACACCATATATTTT. It codes for CASNIAGNTIYF.

V usage is TRBV28 and J usage is TRBJ1-2; the match to TRBD1 covers 8 bases. The CDR3 extends over 14 amino acids. Germline CDR1 MDHEN, CDR2 SYDVKM. Trimming removed 4 bases from V and 4 bases from J; junction bases left unmatched: 5. CDR3 amino acids: CASSSDREAYGYTF. CDR3 DNA: TGTGCCAGCAGTTCGGACAGGGAAGCCTATGGCTACACCTTC.

The V gene is TRBV5-1, the J gene TRBJ1-1; unclear D gene. CDR1 is SGHRS, CDR2 YFSETQ, per germline. This CDR3 has 14 amino acids. The V end lost 0 bases, the J end lost 0 bases, and 6 bases lay between the germline ends. The DNA for the CDR3 is TGCGCCAGCAGCTTGGACGGCTTGAACACTGAAGCTTTCTTT. Amino acids: CASSLDGLNTEAFF. The full variable domain, rest sourced from reference TRBV5-1 and TRBJ1-1, is KAGVTQTPRYLIKTRGQQVTLSCSPISGHRSVSWYQQTPGQGLQFLFEYFSETQRNKGNFPGRFSGRQFSNSRSEMNVSTLELGDSALYLCASSLDGLNTEAFFGQGTRLTVV.

The V call is TRBV9, the J call TRBJ2-3, with TRBD2 as a possible D gene (6 bases). V was pared by 4 bases and J by 0 bases, with 9 bases between. The CDR3 length is 14 residues. Germline assignment: CDR1 SGDLS and CDR2 YYNGEE. The CDR3 nucleotides read TGTGCCAGCAGCCGAGGGACTAGCACAGATACGCAGTATTTT. Translating it yields CASSRGTSTDTQYF.

This clone was observed once. This chain connects TRBV5-1 to TRBJ2-7; 16 bases agree with TRBD2. This CDR3 spans 16 amino acids. Per the germline V gene, CDR1 is SGHRS and CDR2 is YFSETQ. With V trimmed by 3 bases and J by 7 bases, 7 bases remained unmatched. CDR3 loop: CASSWGLAGGPGEQYF. CDR3 sequence (DNA): TGCGCCAGCAGCTGGGGACTAGCGGGAGGGCCGGGTGAGCAGTACTTC.